Listed below are T cell receptor beta chains from one sample, sequenced in a study of tumor-infiltrating lymphocytes in localized non-small cell lung cancer. Assay: immunoSEQ multiplex PCR; the TCRdb copy retains only in-frame clones and omits some. The repertoire holds approximately 13,000 clones, approximately 85% seen once, with 3.7% in the top ten. The sample was uninvolved lung tissue not adjacent to the tumor. All receptors come from a human donor with non-small cell lung cancer. Both conserved end residues are part of each CDR3. Each record gives: D gene, clone size, V gene, J gene, CDR3 protein, CDR3 DNA. The D gene is left open where the match is weak. Size is stated for part of the rows, as once, few or many counts, or as a class when the clone is expanded.

>.|.|TRBV5-4|TRBJ1-2
CASSLGPDSYGYTF
TGTGCCAGCAGCTTGGGGCCCGATTCCTATGGCTACACCTTC
>TRBD2|.|TRBV11-2|TRBJ2-2
CASSLRTSGGLNTGELFF
TGTGCCAGCAGCCTACGGACTAGCGGGGGACTGAACACCGGGGAGCTGTTTTTT
>TRBD1|.|TRBV7-9|TRBJ1-1
CASSLGAGGTEAFF
TGTGCCAGCAGCTTAGGTGCAGGGGGCACTGAAGCTTTCTTT
>.|once|TRBV4-1|TRBJ2-3
CASSQDLLSSTDTQYF
TGCGCCAGCAGCCAAGATCTCCTCTCTAGCACAGATACGCAGTATTTT
>TRBD1|.|TRBV5-1|TRBJ1-4
CASSVTGGASSSMLANEKLFF
TGCGCCAGCAGCGTAACAGGGGGCGCCTCGAGTTCTATGCTAGCTAATGAAAAACTGTTTTTT
>.|.|TRBV29-1|TRBJ2-1
CSASRSAASSYNEQFF
TGCAGCGCTTCCCGTAGTGCGGCGAGCTCCTACAATGAGCAGTTCTTC
>.|.|TRBV6-1|TRBJ1-1
CASSDRQNTEAFF
TGTGCCAGCAGTGATCGACAGAACACTGAAGCTTTCTTT
>.|.|TRBV9|TRBJ2-3
CASSVKARTDTQYF
TGTGCCAGCAGCGTGAAAGCGCGCACAGATACGCAGTATTTT
>.|.|TRBV30|TRBJ1-3
CAWVSDSGNTIYF
TGTGCCTGGGTATCCGACTCTGGAAACACCATATATTTT
>.|.|TRBV10-3|TRBJ1-1
CAIRKGTENTEAFF
TGTGCCATCAGGAAGGGGACGGAGAACACTGAAGCTTTCTTT
>TRBD1|.|TRBV6-1|TRBJ1-3
CASSEFGQGGNTIYF
TGTGCCAGCAGTGAGTTCGGACAGGGAGGAAACACCATATATTTT
>TRBD2|.|TRBV5-4|TRBJ2-1
CASSRTSGSWSEQFF
TGTGCCAGCAGCCGGACTAGCGGGAGTTGGAGTGAGCAGTTCTTC
>TRBD1|.|TRBV6-5|TRBJ1-6
CASSLGQGYRSPLHF
TGTGCCAGCAGTTTGGGACAGGGTTATAGGTCACCCCTCCACTTT
>TRBD1|.|TRBV7-9|TRBJ2-1
CASSSVFKPGQGGRNEQFF
TGTGCCAGCAGCTCAGTGTTTAAACCGGGACAGGGAGGAAGGAATGAGCAGTTCTTC
>TRBD1|.|TRBV4-1|TRBJ1-2
CASSQVGNRGPRGGYTF
TGCGCCAGCAGCCAAGTCGGGAACAGGGGGCCCAGGGGAGGCTACACCTTC
>.|.|TRBV5-6|TRBJ2-1
CASSLTSTPLYSYNEQFF
TGTGCCAGCAGCTTGACCTCCACCCCCTTATACTCCTACAATGAGCAGTTCTTC
>TRBD1|.|TRBV6-1|TRBJ1-5
CATNRGLGNQPQHF
TGTGCCACAAACAGGGGATTGGGCAATCAGCCCCAGCATTTT
>TRBD1|.|TRBV18|TRBJ2-5
CASSQSTGGGETQYF
TGTGCCAGCTCACAATCGACAGGGGGCGGAGAGACCCAGTACTTC
>.|.|TRBV29-1|TRBJ1-2
CSVAPGSDYGYTF
TGCAGCGTTGCACCAGGGAGCGACTATGGCTACACCTTC
>TRBD1|once|TRBV12-5|TRBJ1-2
CASGRQARTGRTVCFYGYTF
TGTGCTAGTGGTCGACAAGCCCGGACAGGGCGGACGGTGTGCTTCTATGGCTACACCTTC
>.|.|TRBV2|TRBJ1-1
CASTWDVLNTEAFF
TGTGCCAGCACCTGGGACGTTTTGAACACTGAAGCTTTCTTT
>.|.|TRBV27|TRBJ1-5
CASSPGKEPQHF
TGTGCCAGCAGCCCCGGGAAGGAGCCCCAGCATTTT
>TRBD2|.|TRBV9|TRBJ2-7
CASSVGLASYEQYF
TGTGCCAGCAGCGTAGGACTAGCCTCCTACGAGCAGTACTTC
>.|.|TRBV7-3|TRBJ1-6
CASSLSGDSYNSPLHF
TGTGCCAGCAGCTTATCCGGGGACTCCTATAATTCACCCCTCCACTTT
>.|.|TRBV9|TRBJ2-1
CASTDRPGYNEQFF
TGTGCCAGCACCGACCGTCCAGGGTACAATGAGCAGTTCTTC
>.|.|TRBV6-1|TRBJ1-5
CASSERRVPGNQPQHF
TGTGCCAGCAGTGAACGTAGGGTCCCTGGCAATCAGCCCCAGCATTTT
>.|.|TRBV30|TRBJ1-6
CAWRRPQEYNSPLHF
TGTGCCTGGAGGCGGCCCCAGGAATATAATTCACCCCTCCACTTT
>TRBD1|.|TRBV7-9|TRBJ1-1
CASSGRDRSLEAFF
TGTGCCAGCAGCGGCCGGGACAGGTCCCTCGAAGCTTTCTTT
>TRBD2|.|TRBV7-3|TRBJ2-3
CASSLGTSGAISTDTQYF
TGTGCCAGCAGCTTAGGGACTAGCGGGGCTATAAGCACAGATACGCAGTATTTT
>.|.|TRBV12-5|TRBJ2-7
CANRRTATYEQYF
TGTGCTAACCGCCGGACGGCCACCTACGAGCAGTACTTC
>.|few|TRBV5-6|TRBJ1-4
CASTPGGLLGEKLFF
TGTGCCAGCACCCCTGGGGGTTTGTTAGGGGAAAAACTGTTTTTT
>.|.|TRBV4-1|TRBJ1-2
CASSQDNGVDGYTF
TGCGCCAGCAGCCAAGATAACGGGGTGGATGGCTACACCTTC
>.|.|TRBV5-1|TRBJ1-4
CASSLGGEKLFF
TGCGCCAGCAGCTTAGGGGGTGAAAAACTGTTTTTT
>.|.|TRBV14|TRBJ1-1
CASSQGSVRAFEAFF
TGTGCCAGCAGCCAAGGATCGGTCAGAGCATTTGAAGCTTTCTTT
>TRBD2|once|TRBV27|TRBJ2-3
CASSVSAGVTDTQYF
TGTGCCAGCAGTGTCTCAGCGGGAGTCACAGATACGCAGTATTTT
>TRBD2|once|TRBV29-1|TRBJ2-5
CSVETGLAGGKGETQYF
TGCAGCGTCGAAACGGGACTAGCGGGAGGTAAAGGAGAGACCCAGTACTTC
>TRBD2|.|TRBV2|TRBJ2-1
CASRRTSGSYNEQFF
TGTGCCAGCAGGAGGACTAGCGGGAGCTACAATGAGCAGTTCTTC
>.|.|TRBV5-1|TRBJ1-2
CASSLEGVNYGYTF
TGCGCCAGCAGCTTGGAAGGGGTTAACTATGGCTACACCTTC
>.|.|TRBV10-1|TRBJ1-5
CASRPQVLGQPQHF
TGCGCCAGCAGGCCACAGGTTTTGGGGCAGCCCCAGCATTTT
>.|.|TRBV10-3|TRBJ1-2
CAISEGQGGSYGYTF
TGTGCCATCAGTGAGGGGCAGGGAGGGAGTTATGGCTACACCTTC
>TRBD1|.|TRBV6-1|TRBJ2-1
CASRGSSSYNEQFF
TGTGCCTCCAGGGGGAGCAGCTCCTACAATGAGCAGTTCTTC
>.|few|TRBV6-6|TRBJ2-7
CASEPRGSSYEQYF
TGTGCCAGTGAACCTCGAGGCAGTTCCTACGAGCAGTACTTC
>TRBD2|.|TRBV2|TRBJ2-2
CASTEGFSGGTGELFF
TGTGCCAGCACCGAAGGTTTTAGCGGGGGCACCGGGGAGCTGTTTTTT
>TRBD1|.|TRBV6-1|TRBJ1-2
CASSDPLWQGARGYTF
TGTGCCAGCAGTGACCCCTTATGGCAGGGGGCGAGGGGCTACACCTTC
>.|.|TRBV6-1|TRBJ1-2
CASSATGWSYGYTF
TGTGCCAGCAGCGCCACAGGGTGGAGCTATGGCTACACCTTC
>.|.|TRBV5-4|TRBJ2-6
CASRLGKQSSGANVLTF
TGTGCCAGCAGATTAGGGAAGCAGAGCTCTGGGGCCAACGTCCTGACTTTC
>TRBD2|once|TRBV25-1|TRBJ2-1
CASSDGAGGNNEQFF
TGTGCCAGCAGTGACGGAGCGGGAGGAAACAATGAGCAGTTCTTC
>.|.|TRBV20-1|TRBJ2-7
CSASFGYEQYF
TGCAGTGCTAGTTTCGGGTACGAGCAGTACTTC
>.|.|TRBV7-9|TRBJ1-5
CASSRGGNNQPQHF
TGTGCCAGCAGCAGGGGGGGGAACAATCAGCCCCAGCATTTT
>.|few|TRBV2|TRBJ1-2
CASSAGTEFLGYTF
TGTGCCAGCAGTGCCGGGACGGAGTTCCTGGGCTACACCTTC
>.|.|TRBV11-2|TRBJ1-6
CASSLQGNSPLHF
TGTGCCAGCAGCCTACAGGGAAATTCACCCCTCCACTTT
>.|.|TRBV5-1|TRBJ2-1
CASSLKARGEQFF
TGCGCCAGCAGCTTGAAGGCCAGGGGTGAGCAGTTCTTC
>TRBD1|.|TRBV18|TRBJ2-1
CASSPGQGTANEQFF
TGTGCCAGCTCACCAGGACAGGGTACGGCCAATGAGCAGTTCTTC
>.|.|TRBV7-3|TRBJ2-2
CASSLNSAGLGLANTGELFF
TGTGCCAGCAGCTTAAATTCTGCGGGTCTGGGTCTAGCGAACACCGGGGAGCTGTTTTTT
>.|.|TRBV5-1|TRBJ1-6
CASSSTWGAYNSPLHF
TGCGCCAGCAGCTCCACGTGGGGGGCCTATAATTCACCCCTCCACTTT
>TRBD1|.|TRBV2|TRBJ2-7
CASSEGQGAIYEQYF
TGTGCCAGCAGTGAGGGACAGGGGGCGATCTACGAGCAGTACTTC
>.|.|TRBV10-2|TRBJ1-5
CASSDGDRSSNQPQHF
TGCGCCAGCAGTGATGGGGATCGATCGAGCAATCAGCCCCAGCATTTT
>.|.|TRBV27|TRBJ2-3
CASRRGMFRGYTDTQYF
TGTGCCAGCAGACGTGGTATGTTCCGGGGCTACACAGATACGCAGTATTTT
>.|.|TRBV28|TRBJ1-4
CASTQAAAATNEKLFF
TGTGCCAGCACCCAAGCGGCAGCCGCAACTAATGAAAAACTGTTTTTT
>.|.|TRBV30|TRBJ2-1
CAWSQYNEQFF
TGTGCCTGGAGCCAGTACAATGAGCAGTTCTTC